The clone carrying this TCR beta chain has only a few counts. No antigen is known for it. TCRdb reprocessed the RT-PCR reads with MiXCR, giving one entry per CDR3 protein. The sample contains roughly 570,000 distinct CDR3 sequences, around 13% of which appear only once. This record comes from a study of response to subunit inactivated influenza vaccine. Study findings and constraints: It was the authors' suggestion that each seasonal influenza vaccination recruits few new T cells.

The germline V gene encodes CDR1 SGHKS and CDR2 YYEKEE (reference sequence). Trimming took off 2 bases at V and 3 bases at J, with 13 bases between the two ends. The CDR3 loop spans 15 amino acids. This chain links TRBV5-5 with TRBJ2-3; a possible D gene is TRBD1 (6 bases). Material: PBMCs from blood, obtained 40 to 50 days after vaccination. This sequence was found in a man in his fifties who received an inactivated influenza vaccine. The CDR3 here is CASSLVQQGTDTQYF. The CDR3 bases are TGTGCCAGCAGCTTAGTTCAGCAGGGGACAGATACGCAGTATTTT. The full variable domain, completed using reference TRBV5-5 and TRBJ2-3, is DAGVTQSPTHLIKTRGQQVTLRCSPISGHKSVSWYQQVLGQGPQFIFQYYEKEERGRGNFPDRFSARQFPNYSSELNVNALLLGDSALYLCASSLVQQGTDTQYFGPGTRLTVL.